The clone carrying this T cell receptor beta chain came up a few times. Its antigen is still unknown. This entry is derived from a study of CD8 T cells in ankylosing spondylitis. Findings and caveats of the study: Characteristic, it appeared, of ankylosing spondylitis blood was a TCR beta motif of several highly homologous variants. A CD8+ phenotype characterized the disease-linked clones, which were relatively rare in peripheral blood.

The germline CDR1 and CDR2 sequences are KGHSH and LQKENI. CDR3 length: 20 amino acids. V lost 4 bases, J lost 2 bases, and 15 bases stayed unmatched. In making TCR beta libraries, quantitative 5'-RACE with molecular barcodes was used. Using its own MiXCR run on the 5' RACE reads, TCRdb lists one record per CDR3 protein. The profile shows about 350,000 distinct CDR3 sequences, more than 20% of them singletons. V and J are TRBV18 and TRBJ2-1, with 12 nucleotides matching TRBD2. This sequence originates from a male donor with ankylosing spondylitis or in good health (not recorded which). Material: blood, either unsorted or a sorted T cell fraction (not recorded which). In DNA form, the CDR3 reads TGTGCCAGCTCACGGCCTAGCGGGGGGGCCTTTATCCGGGCCTACAATGAGCAGTTCTTC. This translates into CASSRPSGGAFIRAYNEQFF. Supplemented by reference TRBV18 and TRBJ2-1, the full variable domain reads NAGVMQNPRHLVRRRGQEARLRCSPMKGHSHVYWYRQLPEEGLKFMVYLQKENIIDESGMPKERFSAEFPKEGPSILRIQQVVRGDSAAYFCASSRPSGGAFIRAYNEQFFGPGTRLTVL.